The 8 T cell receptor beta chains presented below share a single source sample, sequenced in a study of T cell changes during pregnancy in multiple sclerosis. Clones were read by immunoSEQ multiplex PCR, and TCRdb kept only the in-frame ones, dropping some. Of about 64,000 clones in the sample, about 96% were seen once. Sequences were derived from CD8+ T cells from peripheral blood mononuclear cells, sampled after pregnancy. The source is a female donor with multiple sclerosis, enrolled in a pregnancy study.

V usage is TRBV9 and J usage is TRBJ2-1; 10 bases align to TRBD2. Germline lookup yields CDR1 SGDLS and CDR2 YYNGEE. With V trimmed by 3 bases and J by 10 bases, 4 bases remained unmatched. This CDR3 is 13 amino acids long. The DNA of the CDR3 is TGTGCCAGCAGCGCTATAGCGGGAGGAGAGCAGTTCTTC. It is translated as CASSAIAGGEQFF.

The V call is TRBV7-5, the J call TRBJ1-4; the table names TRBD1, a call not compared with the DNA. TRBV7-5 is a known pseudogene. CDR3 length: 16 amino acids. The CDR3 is CARSLSQGPCNEKLFF. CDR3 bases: TGTGCCAGAAGCTTAAGTCAGGGCCCATGTAATGAAAAACTGTTTTTT.

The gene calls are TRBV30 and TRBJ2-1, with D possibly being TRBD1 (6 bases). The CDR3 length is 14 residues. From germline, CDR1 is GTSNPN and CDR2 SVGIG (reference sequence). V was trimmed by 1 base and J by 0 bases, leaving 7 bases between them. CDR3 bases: TGTGCCTGGAGTGAGGACAGCTCCTACAATGAGCAGTTCTTC. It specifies CAWSEDSSYNEQFF.

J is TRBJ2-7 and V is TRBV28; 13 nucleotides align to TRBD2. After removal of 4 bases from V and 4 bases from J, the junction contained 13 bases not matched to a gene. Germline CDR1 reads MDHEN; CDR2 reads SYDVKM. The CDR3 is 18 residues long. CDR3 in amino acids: CASSSLGLAGVRNYEQYF. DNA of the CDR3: TGTGCCAGCAGTTCCCTTGGACTAGCGGGAGTAAGAAATTACGAGCAGTACTTC.

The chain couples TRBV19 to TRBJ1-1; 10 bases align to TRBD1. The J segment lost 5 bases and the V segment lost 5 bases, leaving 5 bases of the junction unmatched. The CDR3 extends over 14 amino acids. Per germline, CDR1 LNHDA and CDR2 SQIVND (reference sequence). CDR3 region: CASSLGQGGTEAFF. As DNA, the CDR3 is TGTGCCAGTAGTCTAGGACAGGGGGGGACTGAAGCTTTCTTT.

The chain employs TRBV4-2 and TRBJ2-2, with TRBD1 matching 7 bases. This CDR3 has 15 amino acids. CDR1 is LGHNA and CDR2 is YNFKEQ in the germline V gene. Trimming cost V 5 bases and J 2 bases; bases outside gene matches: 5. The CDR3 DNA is TGTGCCAGCAGCACGGACAGGTTAAACACCGGGGAGCTGTTTTTT. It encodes CASSTDRLNTGELFF.

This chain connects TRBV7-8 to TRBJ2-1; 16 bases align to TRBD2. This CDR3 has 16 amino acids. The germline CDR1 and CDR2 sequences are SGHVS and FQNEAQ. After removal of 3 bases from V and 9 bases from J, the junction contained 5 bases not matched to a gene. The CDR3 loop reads CASSFSGTSGRVEQFF. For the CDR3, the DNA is TGTGCCAGCAGCTTTTCCGGGACTAGCGGGAGGGTTGAGCAGTTCTTC.

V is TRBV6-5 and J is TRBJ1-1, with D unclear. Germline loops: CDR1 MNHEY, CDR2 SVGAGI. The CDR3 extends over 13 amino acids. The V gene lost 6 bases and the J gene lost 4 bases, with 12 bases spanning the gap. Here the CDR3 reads CASSPVSGTEAFF. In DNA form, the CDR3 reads TGTGCCAGCAGCCCGGTTTCCGGCACTGAAGCTTTCTTT.